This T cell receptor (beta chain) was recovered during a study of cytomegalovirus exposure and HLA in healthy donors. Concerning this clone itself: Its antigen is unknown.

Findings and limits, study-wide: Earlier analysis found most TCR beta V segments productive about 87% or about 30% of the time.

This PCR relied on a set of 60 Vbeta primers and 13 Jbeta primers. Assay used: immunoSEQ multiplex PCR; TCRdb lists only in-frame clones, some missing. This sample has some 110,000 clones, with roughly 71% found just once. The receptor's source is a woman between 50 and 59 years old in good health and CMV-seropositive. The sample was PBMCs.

The CDR3 here is CASSPVKRGSGETQYF. The DNA for the CDR3 is TGTGCCAGCAGCCCTGTGAAGCGTGGCTCGGGGGAGACCCAGTACTTC. The chain employs TRBV7-9 and TRBJ2-5, with D perhaps TRBD2 (5 bases). Per the germline V gene, CDR1 is SEHNR and CDR2 is FQNEAQ (reference sequence). The CDR3 totals 16 residues. V was pared by 5 bases and J by 5 bases, with 21 bases between.